Below are 23 T cell receptor beta chains sequenced from a single sample in a study of blood T cells in healthy people across ages. A second PCR, run for about 7 to 11 cycles, used a sample-barcoded 5' primer plus a J-beta primer mix. TCRdb redid the calling of the 5' RACE reads with MiXCR, one entry per CDR3 protein. The profile shows roughly 1,700,000 distinct CDR3 sequences, under 30% of them singletons. Source material: blood. These TCRs come from a woman aged 25 to 39 in good health.

This chain links TRBV5-1 with TRBJ2-5, with TRBD2 identical over 12 bases. The DNA end lines up better with TRBJ2-7; the J call may be wrong. Germline CDR1 SGHRS, CDR2 YFSETQ. CDR3 length equals 16 residues. CDR3 coding DNA: TGCGCCAGCAGCTTATCGACTAGCGGGAGCATCAACGAGCAGTACTTC. Translating it yields CASSLSTSGSINEQYF.

This chain connects TRBV5-1 to TRBJ2-7; 8 bases are shared with TRBD1. V lost 4 bases to trimming and J lost 5 bases; unmatched junction nucleotides: 11. CDR1 and CDR2 (germline): SGHRS, YFSETQ. The CDR3 sequence is 15 residues long. CDR3 region: CASSPLDRAKDEQYF. As DNA, the CDR3 is TGCGCCAGCAGCCCTCTGGACAGGGCAAAGGACGAGCAGTACTTC.

The V gene is TRBV7-2, the J gene TRBJ2-1, with 9 bases that match TRBD2. The CDR3 runs to 15 residues. Trimming at V came to 2 bases and at J to 7 bases, leaving 6 bases not matched to a gene. CDR1 and CDR2 (germline): SGHTA, FQGNSA. The CDR3: CASSLTRGGWNEQFF. The DNA of the CDR3 is TGTGCCAGCAGCTTAACGCGGGGGGGCTGGAATGAGCAGTTCTTC.

This clonotype was picked up a small number of times. This chain uses TRBV21-1 with TRBJ2-3; the table calls TRBD2, which could not be checked here. TRBV21-1 is designated a pseudogene. The CDR3 is made up of 16 amino acids. CDR3: CASIRPAGEVLDTQYF. The CDR3, as DNA: TGTGCCAGCATCAGACCAGCGGGGGAGGTCTTAGATACGCAGTATTTT.

This clonotype was seen more than once but under ten times. A read error may explain this, as a much larger clone is one base away. This chain connects TRBV18 to TRBJ2-1; 7 bases are a match to TRBD2. Germline CDR1 reads KGHSH; CDR2 reads LQKENI. CDR3 length: 16 residues. V lost 8 bases, J lost 7 bases, and 17 bases stayed unmatched. The CDR3 DNA sequence: TGTGCCAGCATACAAAAGAGCGGGACGTCCGGGAATGAGCAGTTCTTC. It is translated as CASIQKSGTSGNEQFF.

The chain combines TRBV27 with TRBJ2-4, with D possibly TRBD2 on 5 matching bases. The CDR3 loop spans 14 amino acids. Germline V gives CDR1 MNHEY, CDR2 SMNVEV (reference sequence). Trimming took 3 bases from V and 9 from J, leaving 15 bases between them. CDR3 region: CASSFTSSGGIQYF. The DNA for the CDR3 is TGTGCCAGCAGTTTCACCTCCTCAGGAGGCATTCAGTACTTC.

The sample holds a few counts of this clonotype. V is TRBV5-1 and J is TRBJ2-2, with TRBD1 matching over 7 bases. The CDR3 extends over 16 amino acids. J lost 6 bases, V lost 2 bases, and 10 bases had no gene match. Germline CDR1 is SGHRS and CDR2 is YFSETQ. CDR3 nucleotide sequence: TGCGCCAGCAGCTTACAGGGGCGCCGACTCGCCGGGGAGCTGTTTTTT. It is translated as CASSLQGRRLAGELFF.

As concerns this clonotype: A much larger clonotype is one base distant, so this may be a read error. J is TRBJ2-4 and V is TRBV24-1; possible D gene TRBD1, 6 bases. CDR3 length equals 14 residues. Looked up from germline, CDR1 is KGHDR and CDR2 is SFDVKD. CDR3 protein: CATSDRTNGDIRYF. For the CDR3, the DNA is TGTGCCACCAGTGATCGTACAAACGGGGACATTCGGTACTTC.

On this clonotype: A much larger clone sits a single nucleotide away, making a read error possible. V and J are TRBV7-9 and TRBJ2-7; D is unresolved. Trimming cost V 7 bases and J 7 bases, with 14 bases left between them. This CDR3 spans 12 amino acids. Germline V CDR1 and CDR2: SEHNR, FQNEAQ (reference sequence). In nucleotides, the CDR3 is TGTGCCAGCACGTCACACTCCCCAGAGCAGTACTTC. Amino acid sequence: CASTSHSPEQYF.

This clonotype turned up a few times. J is TRBJ2-7 and V is TRBV5-5, with TRBD1 as a possible D gene (6 bases). The V gene lost 0 bases and the J gene lost 3 bases, with 16 bases spanning the gap. The CDR3 length is 16 residues. The germline V gene encodes CDR1 SGHKS and CDR2 YYEKEE (reference sequence). The CDR3 reads CASSLAIRDKNYEQYF. The CDR3 bases are TGTGCCAGCAGCTTGGCGATCCGGGACAAGAACTACGAGCAGTACTTC.

J is TRBJ2-2 and V is TRBV24-1; D gene ambiguous. V lost 9 bases and J lost 7, with 11 bases in between. Germline CDR1 reads KGHDR; CDR2 reads SFDVKD. CDR3 length equals 12 residues. The CDR3 DNA reads as TGTGCCACCGCGGCGGAGCTCGGGGAGCTGTTTTTT. Translated, it gives CATAAELGELFF.

The chain has TRBV20-1 and TRBJ2-1; D remains unclear. The CDR3 runs 13 residues. Trimming removed 4 bases from V and 7 bases from J, with 14 bases in between. Per the germline V gene, CDR1 is DFQATT and CDR2 is SNEGSKA (reference sequence). Written as DNA, the CDR3 is TGCAGTGCTATGCTTCCTTTGGGGAATGAGCAGTTCTTC. Its translation is CSAMLPLGNEQFF.

The chain has TRBV15 and TRBJ2-7; weak D call: TRBD1 (5 bases). Germline values: CDR1 LNHNV, CDR2 YYDKDF (reference sequence). The V end was cut by 1 base, the J end by 7 bases, with 8 bases between. The CDR3 sequence is 12 residues long. CDR3 amino acids: CATSRASGEQYF. Here the CDR3 DNA reads TGTGCCACCAGCAGAGCATCAGGGGAGCAGTACTTC.

This clonotype has only a few counts. The chain joins TRBV27 to TRBJ2-1; 14 positions match TRBD2. This CDR3 spans 17 amino acids. V shed 5 bases and J 7 bases; nucleotides not matched to a gene: 10. CDR1 is MNHEY, CDR2 SMNVEV, per germline (reference sequence). Here the CDR3 DNA reads TGTGCCAGCAGTCCTGGACTAGCGGGGGGCTCTTCGAATGAGCAGTTCTTC. It encodes CASSPGLAGGSSNEQFF.

The chain uses TRBV20-1 and TRBJ2-7; D is unresolved. Germline assignment: CDR1 DFQATT and CDR2 SNEGSKA (reference sequence). V was clipped by 0 bases and J by 2 bases, with 5 bases between them. The CDR3 is 12 amino acids. The CDR3 DNA reads as TGCAGTGCTAGAGAACGAACCTACGAGCAGTACTTC. Protein product: CSARERTYEQYF.

The chain carries TRBV20-1 and TRBJ1-1; no clear D. The germline gives CDR1 DFQATT, CDR2 SNEGSKA (reference sequence). Trimming left V 7 bases short and J 4 bases short, with 10 bases between. This CDR3 has 11 amino acids. The CDR3 loop reads CSGKGGTEAFF. For the CDR3, the DNA is TGCAGTGGAAAGGGCGGCACTGAAGCTTTCTTT.

This clonotype was recorded many times. V gene TRBV28 combines with J gene TRBJ2-5; no clear D gene. The length of the CDR3 is 14 residues. The germline V and J ends were trimmed by 4 bases and 5 bases, with 14 bases remaining between them. Germline V lookup: CDR1 MDHEN, CDR2 SYDVKM. CDR3 region: CASSSRGVGETQYF. Written as DNA, the CDR3 is TGTGCCAGCAGTTCCCGAGGAGTTGGGGAGACCCAGTACTTC.

The V and J genes are TRBV2 and TRBJ1-2; unclear D gene. The CDR3 is 14 residues long. Germline assignment: CDR1 SNHLY and CDR2 FYNNEI. V lost 3 bases, J lost 2 bases, and 10 bases lay in between. The CDR3 DNA sequence: TGTGCCAGCAGTGACCGGCACGGAAACTATGGCTACACCTTC. Translation gives CASSDRHGNYGYTF.

The V gene is TRBV7-6, the J gene TRBJ2-5; 10 bases line up with TRBD2. Trimming removed 0 bases from V and 5 bases from J; junction bases left unmatched: 6. This CDR3 spans 16 amino acids. The V gene's germline CDR1 is SGHVS and CDR2 FNYEAQ. CDR3 sequence reads: CASSLASGRAGETQYF. The CDR3 nucleotides are TGTGCCAGCAGCTTAGCCAGCGGGAGGGCCGGGGAGACCCAGTACTTC.

This clonotype has a handful of counts. The chain carries TRBV14 and TRBJ2-7; D not resolved. The CDR3 has 16 residues. V lost 0 bases to trimming and J lost 4 bases, with 16 bases between them. Germline CDR1 SGHDN, CDR2 FVKESK. In DNA, the CDR3 is TGTGCCAGCAGCCAAGATCTTGATTTTTTGGGTTACGAGCAGTACTTC. This encodes CASSQDLDFLGYEQYF. The full variable domain, completed using reference TRBV14 and TRBJ2-7, is EAGVTQFPSHSVIEKGQTVTLRCDPISGHDNLYWYRRVMGKEIKFLLHFVKESKQDESGMPNNRFLAERTGGTYSTLKVQPAELEDSGVYFCASSQDLDFLGYEQYFGPGTRLTVT.

The rearrangement links TRBV20-1 to TRBJ2-1, with D unclear. The CDR3 runs 11 residues. V was shortened by 3 bases and J by 6 bases, with 6 bases between the two germline ends. Germline values: CDR1 DFQATT, CDR2 SNEGSKA (reference sequence). The CDR3 sequence: CSASIRNEQFF. As DNA, the CDR3 is TGCAGTGCTAGTATCCGCAATGAGCAGTTCTTC.

The chain employs TRBV7-9 and TRBJ2-1; TRBD2 matches at 14 bases. Germline assignment: CDR1 SEHNR and CDR2 FQNEAQ (reference sequence). The trim removed 3 bases at V and 4 bases at J, leaving 5 bases unmatched. The CDR3 runs 17 residues. Here the CDR3 DNA reads TGTGCCAGCAGCTTCGCGGGGACTAGCGGGAGTTACAATGAGCAGTTCTTC. Encoded protein: CASSFAGTSGSYNEQFF. Using reference TRBV7-9 and TRBJ2-1 for the parts outside the CDR3, the full variable domain is DTGVSQNPRHKITKRGQNVTFRCDPISEHNRLYWYRQTLGQGPEFLTYFQNEAQLEKSRLLSDRFSAERPKGSFSTLEIQRTEQGDSAMYLCASSFAGTSGSYNEQFFGPGTRLTVL.

Comment on this clonotype: Germline is not matched at one junction end, which may reflect a read error. V and J are TRBV14 and TRBJ2-1; TRBD2 aligns across 7 bases. This CDR3 spans 17 amino acids. Germline assignment: CDR1 SGHDN and CDR2 FVKESK. The CDR3 loop is CASSQVTKPGGDNEQVF. Here the CDR3 DNA reads TGTGCCAGCAGCCAAGTTACTAAGCCGGGAGGTGACAATGAGCAGGTCTTC. Full variable domain (rest looked up from reference TRBV14 and TRBJ2-1): EAGVTQFPSHSVIEKGQTVTLRCDPISGHDNLYWYRRVMGKEIKFLLHFVKESKQDESGMPNNRFLAERTGGTYSTLKVQPAELEDSGVYFCASSQVTKPGGDNEQVFGPGTRLTVL.